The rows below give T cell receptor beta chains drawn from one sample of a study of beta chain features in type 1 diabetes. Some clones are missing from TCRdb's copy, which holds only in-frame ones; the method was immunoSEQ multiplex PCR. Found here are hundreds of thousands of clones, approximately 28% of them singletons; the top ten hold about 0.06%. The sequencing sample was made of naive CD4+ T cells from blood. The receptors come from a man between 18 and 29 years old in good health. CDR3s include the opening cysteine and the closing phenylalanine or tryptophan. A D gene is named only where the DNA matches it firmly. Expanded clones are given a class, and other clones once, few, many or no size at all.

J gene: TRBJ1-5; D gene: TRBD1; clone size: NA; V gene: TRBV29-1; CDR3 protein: CSTPDRVPGQPQHF; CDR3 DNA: TGCAGCACGCCCGACAGGGTGCCTGGTCAGCCCCAGCATTTT
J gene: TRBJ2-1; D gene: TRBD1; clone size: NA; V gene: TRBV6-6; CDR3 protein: CASRVDRVNEQFF; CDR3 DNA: TGTGCCAGCAGGGTGGACAGGGTTAATGAGCAGTTCTTC
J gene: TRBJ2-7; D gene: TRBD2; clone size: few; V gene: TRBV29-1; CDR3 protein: CSVGLAEPYEQYF; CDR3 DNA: TGCAGCGTTGGACTAGCGGAGCCCTACGAGCAGTACTTC
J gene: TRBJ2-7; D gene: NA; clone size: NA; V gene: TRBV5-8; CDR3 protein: CASSFGTHVKESYEQYF; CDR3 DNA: TGTGCCAGCAGCTTTGGGACACATGTAAAGGAGTCCTACGAGCAGTACTTC
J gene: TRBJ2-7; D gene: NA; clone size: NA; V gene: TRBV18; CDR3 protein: CASSPQGAGAYEQYF; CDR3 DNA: TGTGCCAGCTCACCACAGGGGGCGGGAGCCTACGAGCAGTACTTC
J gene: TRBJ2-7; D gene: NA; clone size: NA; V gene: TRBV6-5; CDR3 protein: CASSYSTGITEQYF; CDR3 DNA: TGTGCCAGCAGTTACTCGACGGGGATTACCGAGCAGTACTTC
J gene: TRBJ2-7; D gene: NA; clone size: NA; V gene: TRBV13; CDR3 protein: CASSLRQGGEQYF; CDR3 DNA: TGTGCCAGCAGCTTAAGGCAGGGCGGCGAGCAGTACTTC
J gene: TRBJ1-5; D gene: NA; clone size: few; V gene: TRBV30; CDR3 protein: CAWSSLNQPQHF; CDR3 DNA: TGTGCCTGGAGTTCCTTAAATCAGCCCCAGCATTTT
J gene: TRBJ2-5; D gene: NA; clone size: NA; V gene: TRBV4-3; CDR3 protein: CASSQEQPQETQYF; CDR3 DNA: TGCGCCAGCAGCCAAGAACAGCCCCAAGAGACCCAGTACTTC
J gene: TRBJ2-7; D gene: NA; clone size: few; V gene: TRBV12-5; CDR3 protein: CASGVGTPYSYEQYF; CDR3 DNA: TGTGCTAGTGGTGTGGGGACTCCGTACTCCTACGAGCAGTACTTC
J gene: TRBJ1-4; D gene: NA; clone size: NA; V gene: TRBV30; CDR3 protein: CAWSVDEKLFF; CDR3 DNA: TGTGCCTGGAGTGTCGACGAAAAACTGTTTTTT
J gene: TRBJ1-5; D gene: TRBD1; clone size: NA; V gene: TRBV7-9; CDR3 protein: CASSSAGGGNQPQHF; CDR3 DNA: TGTGCCAGCAGCTCCGCAGGGGGAGGAAATCAGCCCCAGCATTTT
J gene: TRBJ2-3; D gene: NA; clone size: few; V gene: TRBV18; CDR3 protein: CASSPVDTQYF; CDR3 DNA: TGTGCCAGCTCACCGGTAGATACGCAGTATTTT
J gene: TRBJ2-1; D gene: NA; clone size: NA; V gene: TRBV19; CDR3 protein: CASSIRGTAHEQFF; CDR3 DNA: TGTGCCAGTAGTATTAGGGGGACGGCCCATGAGCAGTTCTTC
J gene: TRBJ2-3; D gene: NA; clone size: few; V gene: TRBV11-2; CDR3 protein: CASSLRGGEGTDTQYF; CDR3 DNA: TGTGCCAGCAGCCTCCGAGGGGGAGAGGGCACAGATACGCAGTATTTT
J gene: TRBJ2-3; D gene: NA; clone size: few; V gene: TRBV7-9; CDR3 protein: CASSDTGDTQYF; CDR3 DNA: TGTGCCAGCAGCGACACCGGGGATACGCAGTATTTT
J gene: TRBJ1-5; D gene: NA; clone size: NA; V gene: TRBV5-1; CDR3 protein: CASTPEPGGGQPQHF; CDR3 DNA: TGCGCCAGCACCCCGGAGCCCGGGGGAGGTCAGCCCCAGCATTTT
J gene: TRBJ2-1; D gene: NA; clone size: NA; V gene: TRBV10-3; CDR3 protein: CAIGSSGSNEQFF; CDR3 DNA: TGTGCCATCGGGTCCTCGGGGAGTAATGAGCAGTTCTTC
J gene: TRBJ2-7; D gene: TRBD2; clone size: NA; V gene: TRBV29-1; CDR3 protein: CSVSSGRRFYEQYF; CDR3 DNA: TGCAGCGTTAGCAGCGGGAGGAGATTCTACGAGCAGTACTTC
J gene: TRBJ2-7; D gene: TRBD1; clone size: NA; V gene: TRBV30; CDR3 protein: CAWSADRVFYEQYF; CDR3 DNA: TGTGCCTGGAGTGCTGACAGGGTGTTCTACGAGCAGTACTTC
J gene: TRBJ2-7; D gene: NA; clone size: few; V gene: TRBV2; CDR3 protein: CASSRQYPQYF; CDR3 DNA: TGTGCCAGCAGCCGCCAGTACCCGCAGTACTTC
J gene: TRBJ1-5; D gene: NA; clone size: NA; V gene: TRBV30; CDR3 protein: CAWSVQAGRQPQHF; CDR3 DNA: TGTGCCTGGAGTGTACAGGCAGGGAGACAGCCCCAGCATTTT
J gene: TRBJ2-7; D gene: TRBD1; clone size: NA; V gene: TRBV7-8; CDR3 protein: CASSLRSRTGTREQYF; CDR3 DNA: TGTGCCAGCAGTTTGCGGTCCCGGACAGGGACCCGGGAGCAGTACTTC
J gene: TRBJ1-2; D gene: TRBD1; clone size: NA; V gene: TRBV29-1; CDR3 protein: CSVDSDRGRDRGYTF; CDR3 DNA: TGCAGCGTCGACTCGGACAGGGGGCGAGATCGGGGCTACACCTTC
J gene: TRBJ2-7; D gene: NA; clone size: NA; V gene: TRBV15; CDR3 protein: CATSRDWDHYEQYF; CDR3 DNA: TGTGCCACCAGCAGAGATTGGGACCACTACGAGCAGTACTTC
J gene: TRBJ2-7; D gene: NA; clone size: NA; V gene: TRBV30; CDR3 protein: CAWSPLSYEQYF; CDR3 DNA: TGTGCCTGGAGTCCCCTCTCCTACGAGCAGTACTTC
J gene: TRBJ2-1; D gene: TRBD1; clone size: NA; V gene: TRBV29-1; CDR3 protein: CSAPGQGDNEQFF; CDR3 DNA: TGCAGCGCCCCGGGACAGGGAGACAATGAGCAGTTCTTC
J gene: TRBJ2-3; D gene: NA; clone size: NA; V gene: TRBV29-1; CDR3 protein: CSVASRTADTQYF; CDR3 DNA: TGCAGCGTTGCCTCCAGGACGGCCGATACGCAGTATTTT
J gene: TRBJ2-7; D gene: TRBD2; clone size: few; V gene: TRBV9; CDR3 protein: CASSPSSGRAYEQYF; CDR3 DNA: TGTGCCAGCAGCCCCTCTAGCGGGAGGGCCTACGAGCAGTACTTC
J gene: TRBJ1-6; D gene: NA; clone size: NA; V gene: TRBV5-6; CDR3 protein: CASSFQKNSPLHF; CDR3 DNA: TGTGCCAGCAGCTTCCAGAAGAATTCACCCCTCCACTTT
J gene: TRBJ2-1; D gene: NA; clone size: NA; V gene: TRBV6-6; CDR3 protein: CASSTNFGEQFF; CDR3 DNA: TGTGCCAGCAGCACTAATTTCGGTGAGCAGTTCTTC
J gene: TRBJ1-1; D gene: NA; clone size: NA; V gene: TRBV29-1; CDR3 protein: CSGKGGAFF; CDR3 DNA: TGCAGCGGGAAGGGCGGAGCTTTCTTT
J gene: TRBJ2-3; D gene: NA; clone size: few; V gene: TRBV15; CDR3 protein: CATSGGPYTDTQYF; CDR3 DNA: TGTGCCACCAGCGGGGGACCGTACACAGATACGCAGTATTTT
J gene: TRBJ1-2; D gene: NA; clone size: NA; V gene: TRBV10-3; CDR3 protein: CAISDGAGAGGYTF; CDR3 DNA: TGTGCCATCAGTGATGGTGCAGGGGCTGGTGGCTACACCTTC
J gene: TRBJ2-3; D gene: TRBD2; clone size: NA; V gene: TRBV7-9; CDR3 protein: CASSPSGSFTDTQYF; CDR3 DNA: TGTGCCAGCAGCCCTAGCGGGAGCTTCACAGATACGCAGTATTTT
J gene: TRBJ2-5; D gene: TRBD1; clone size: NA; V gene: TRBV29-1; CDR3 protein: CSVTGTGQETQYF; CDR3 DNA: TGCAGCGTCACAGGGACAGGGCAAGAGACCCAGTACTTC
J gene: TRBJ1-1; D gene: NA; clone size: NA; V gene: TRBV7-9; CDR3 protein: CASSLDPNTEAFF; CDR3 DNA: TGTGCCAGCAGCTTGGACCCGAACACTGAAGCTTTCTTT
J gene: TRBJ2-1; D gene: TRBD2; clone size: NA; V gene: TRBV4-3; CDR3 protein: CASSQGLTSGIRNEQFF; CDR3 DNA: TGCGCCAGCAGCCAGGGGTTAACTAGCGGGATAAGGAATGAGCAGTTCTTC
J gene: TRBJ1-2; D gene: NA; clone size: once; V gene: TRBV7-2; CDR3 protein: CASSFDWTYGYTF; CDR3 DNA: TGTGCCAGCAGCTTCGACTGGACATATGGCTACACCTTC
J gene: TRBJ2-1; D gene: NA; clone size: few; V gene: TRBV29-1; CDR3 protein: CSTAAEYYNEQFF; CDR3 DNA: TGCAGTACCGCGGCGGAGTACTACAATGAGCAGTTCTTC
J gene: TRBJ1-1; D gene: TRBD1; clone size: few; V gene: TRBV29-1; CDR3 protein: CSVDRGAAEAFF; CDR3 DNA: TGCAGCGTTGACAGGGGGGCGGCTGAAGCTTTCTTT
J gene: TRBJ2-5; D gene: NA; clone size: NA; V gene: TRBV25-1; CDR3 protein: CASSDSVSQETQYF; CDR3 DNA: TGTGCCAGCAGTGACTCGGTTAGCCAAGAGACCCAGTACTTC
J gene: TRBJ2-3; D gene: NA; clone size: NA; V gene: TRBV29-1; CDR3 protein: CSVEDYNRPDTQYF; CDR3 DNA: TGCAGCGTAGAAGACTATAACAGACCAGATACGCAGTATTTT
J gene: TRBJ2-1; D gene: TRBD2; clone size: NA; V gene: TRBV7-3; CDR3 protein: CASSRTSGPSYNEQFF; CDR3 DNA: TGTGCCAGCAGCAGGACTAGCGGGCCGTCCTACAATGAGCAGTTCTTC
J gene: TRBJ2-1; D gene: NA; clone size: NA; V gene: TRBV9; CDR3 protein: CASSPRRDLFNEQFF; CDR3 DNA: TGTGCCAGCAGCCCCAGACGGGACCTATTCAATGAGCAGTTCTTC
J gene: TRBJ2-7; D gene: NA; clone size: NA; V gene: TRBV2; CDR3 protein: CATEGQGSYEQYF; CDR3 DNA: TGTGCGACTGAGGGGCAGGGATCCTACGAGCAGTACTTC
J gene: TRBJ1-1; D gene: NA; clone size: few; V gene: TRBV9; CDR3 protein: CASSSIGRGQYTEAFF; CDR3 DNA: TGTGCCAGCAGCTCCATAGGTCGAGGGCAGTACACTGAAGCTTTCTTT
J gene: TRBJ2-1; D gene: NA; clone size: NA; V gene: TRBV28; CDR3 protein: CASTPGRPPSYNEQFF; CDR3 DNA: TGTGCCAGCACTCCAGGGCGGCCCCCCTCCTACAATGAGCAGTTCTTC
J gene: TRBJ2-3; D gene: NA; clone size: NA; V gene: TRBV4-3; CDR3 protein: CASSQEFGSPRTDTQYF; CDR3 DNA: TGCGCCAGCAGCCAAGAGTTCGGGAGTCCTCGCACAGATACGCAGTATTTT
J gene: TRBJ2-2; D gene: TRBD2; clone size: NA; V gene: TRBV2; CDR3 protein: CASSRGTSGSTGELFF; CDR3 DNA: TGTGCCAGCTCTAGGGGGACTAGCGGGTCCACCGGGGAGCTGTTTTTT
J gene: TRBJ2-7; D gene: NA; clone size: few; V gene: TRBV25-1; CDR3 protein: CASSASTWNYEQYF; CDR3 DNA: TGTGCCAGCAGTGCCTCCACTTGGAACTACGAGCAGTACTTC
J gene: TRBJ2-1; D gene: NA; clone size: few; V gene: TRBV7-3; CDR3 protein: CASSQGGSAYNEQFF; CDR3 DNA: TGTGCCAGCTCCCAGGGGGGATCGGCCTACAATGAGCAGTTCTTC
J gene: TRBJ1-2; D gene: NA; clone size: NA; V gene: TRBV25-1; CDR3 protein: CASSEPGTNYGYTF; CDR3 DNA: TGTGCCAGCAGTGAGCCAGGAACTAACTATGGCTACACCTTC